Listed here are 14 T cell receptor beta chains from one sample, sequenced in a study of CD8 T cells in ankylosing spondylitis. Findings and caveats of the study: A motif in TCR beta, a set of under ten highly homologous variants, appeared characteristic of ankylosing spondylitis blood.

A single record per CDR3 protein comes from TCRdb applying MiXCR to the 5' RACE reads. Of about 440,000 distinct CDR3 sequences detected, 17% appear once; the ten largest clones hold 0.95% to 1.1%. No cognate antigen is known for these TCRs. The material sequenced was blood, either unsorted or a sorted T cell fraction (not recorded which). Receptors were obtained from a male donor with ankylosing spondylitis.

The chain uses TRBV2 and TRBJ2-3, with D unresolved. V was pared by 7 bases and J by 1 base, with 12 bases between. From germline, CDR1 is SNHLY and CDR2 FYNNEI. The CDR3 spans 14 residues. CDR3 sequence: CASKRREGTDTQYF. The CDR3 DNA reads TGTGCCAGCAAGAGGCGTGAGGGCACAGATACGCAGTATTTT.

The rearrangement joins TRBV21-1 to TRBJ2-1. TRBV21-1 is reported as a pseudogene. The CDR3 has 15 residues. The CDR3 DNA is TGTGCCAGCAGCACCCGACCTAGAGATGGCGATGAGCAGTTCTTC. Amino acid sequence: CASSTRPRDGDEQFF.

This clonotype was observed a few times. V gene TRBV12-3 or TRBV12-4 combines with J gene TRBJ1-4, with D hard to call. Trimming left V 3 bases short and J 7 bases short, with 18 bases between. CDR3 length: 16 amino acids. Written as DNA, the CDR3 is TGTGCCAGCAGTTTGTTCAAATCCGGGAGACGTGAAAAACTGTTTTTT. Translated: CASSLFKSGRREKLFF.

The V gene is TRBV9, the J gene TRBJ2-1; D might be TRBD2 (6 bases). With 4 bases removed from V and 9 bases from J, the gap between germline ends came to 23 bases. CDR1 is SGDLS and CDR2 is YYNGEE in the germline V gene. This CDR3 has 16 residues. The CDR3 DNA reads as TGTGCCAGCAGCCCGCGACCGGAGGGGCGTTTCGTTGAGCAGTTCTTC. This translates into CASSPRPEGRFVEQFF.

The chain combines TRBV14 with TRBJ2-7, with D hard to call. This CDR3 has 13 residues. Trimming pared 0 bases from V and 10 bases from J, leaving 13 bases between. The germline CDR1 and CDR2 sequences are SGHDN and FVKESK. The chain's CDR3 is CASSQDRGKEQYF. The CDR3 DNA sequence: TGTGCCAGCAGCCAAGATAGAGGAAAAGAACAGTACTTC.

This clonotype was observed a few times. The chain joins TRBV12-3 or TRBV12-4 to TRBJ2-7, with 10 bases matching TRBD1. V lost 4 bases and J lost 6; bases outside the gene matches: 3. The CDR3 totals 13 residues. CDR3 coding DNA: TGTGCCAGCAGTTCCGGGACAGGGGTCGAGCAGTACTTC. Its protein product is CASSSGTGVEQYF.

The chain couples TRBV30 to TRBJ1-2; D is possibly TRBD1 (5 bases). CDR1 and CDR2 from the germline V gene are GTSNPN and SVGIG (reference sequence). The ends were cut back, 3 bases at V and 0 bases at J, with 11 bases in the middle. The CDR3 contains 14 residues. CDR3 in DNA: TGTGCCTGGAGGGTCGGGGGGACTAACTATGGCTACACCTTC. This sequence encodes CAWRVGGTNYGYTF.

This clonotype was detected a few times. V gene TRBV3-1 combines with J gene TRBJ1-1; D might be TRBD1 (5 bases). In germline, CDR1 is LGHDT, CDR2 YNNKEL (reference sequence). CDR3 length: 15 residues. The germline V and J ends were trimmed by 2 bases and 3 bases, with 13 bases remaining between them. CDR3 sequence reads: CASSQPGRGHTEAFF. DNA for the CDR3: TGTGCCAGCAGCCAACCGGGGCGGGGACACACTGAAGCTTTCTTT.

A word on this clonotype: An end of the junction differs from the germline gene, which may be a read error. This chain joins TRBV19 and TRBJ1-6; D is possibly TRBD1 (6 bases). Germline values: CDR1 LNHDA, CDR2 SQIVND (reference sequence). The CDR3 is 14 amino acids. The CDR3 DNA is TGTGCCAGTAGTACCACAGGGTATAGTTCACCCCTCCACTTT. As protein: CASSTTGYSSPLHF.

This rearrangement joins TRBV7-9 to TRBJ2-7; TRBD2 is a possible D gene (6 bases). In germline, CDR1 is SEHNR, CDR2 FQNEAQ (reference sequence). The CDR3 has 16 residues. V was pared by 1 base and J by 7 bases, with 20 bases between. This CDR3 reads CASSLVGSGSPREQYF. CDR3 sequence (DNA): TGTGCCAGCAGCTTAGTGGGTAGCGGATCTCCTAGGGAGCAGTACTTC.

The rearrangement uses TRBV11-2 and TRBJ2-2, with 9 positions matching TRBD1. Looked up from germline, CDR1 is SGHAT and CDR2 is FQNNGV. The CDR3 extends over 16 amino acids. Germline trimming cut 5 bases from V and 6 bases from J; bases unmatched to any gene: 10. CDR3 DNA: TGTGCCAGCAGCCCTTCCCCGGGACAGGGTCCCGGGGAGCTGTTTTTT. As protein: CASSPSPGQGPGELFF.

This clonotype was seen a few times. The rearrangement links TRBV7-9 to TRBJ2-5; tentatively, D is TRBD2 (5 bases). CDR1 and CDR2 (germline): SEHNR, FQNEAQ (reference sequence). The CDR3 consists of 14 residues. V was shortened by 0 bases and J by 5 bases, with 10 bases between the two germline ends. The CDR3 reads CASSLATPGETQYF. DNA for the CDR3: TGTGCCAGCAGCTTAGCAACACCGGGGGAGACCCAGTACTTC.

V is TRBV6-1 and J is TRBJ1-2, with 8 nucleotides matching TRBD1. Trimming cost V 5 bases and J 2 bases; bases outside gene matches: 7. Germline V gene lookup returns CDR1 MNHNS and CDR2 SASEGT. This CDR3 is 15 amino acids long. CDR3 in amino acids: CASSQTGGPNYGYTF. In DNA, the CDR3 is TGTGCCAGCAGTCAAACAGGGGGGCCGAACTATGGCTACACCTTC.

This chain uses TRBV5-4 with TRBJ1-2; D gene unclear. Germline CDR1 and CDR2: SGHNT and YYREEE (reference sequence). This CDR3 is 15 amino acids long. The germline V and J ends were trimmed by 4 bases and 4 bases, with 17 bases remaining between them. CDR3 region: CASSLTPSRAYGYTF. CDR3 sequence (DNA): TGTGCCAGCAGCCTAACACCGTCCCGAGCCTATGGCTACACCTTC.